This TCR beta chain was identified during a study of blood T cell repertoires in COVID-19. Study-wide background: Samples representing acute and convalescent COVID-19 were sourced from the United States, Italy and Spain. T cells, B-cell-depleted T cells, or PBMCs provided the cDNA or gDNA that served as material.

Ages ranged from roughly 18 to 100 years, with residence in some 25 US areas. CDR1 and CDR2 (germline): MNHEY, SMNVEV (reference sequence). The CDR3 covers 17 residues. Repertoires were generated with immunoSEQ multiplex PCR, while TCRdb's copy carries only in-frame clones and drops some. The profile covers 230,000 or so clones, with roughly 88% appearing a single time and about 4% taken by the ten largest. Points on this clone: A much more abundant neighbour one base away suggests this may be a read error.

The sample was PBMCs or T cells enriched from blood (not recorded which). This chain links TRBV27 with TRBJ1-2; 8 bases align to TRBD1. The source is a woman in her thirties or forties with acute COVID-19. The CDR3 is CASSLLGQGVFRYGHTF. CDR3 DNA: TGTGCCAGCAGTTTACTCGGACAGGGTGTATTTAGATATGGCCACACCTTC.